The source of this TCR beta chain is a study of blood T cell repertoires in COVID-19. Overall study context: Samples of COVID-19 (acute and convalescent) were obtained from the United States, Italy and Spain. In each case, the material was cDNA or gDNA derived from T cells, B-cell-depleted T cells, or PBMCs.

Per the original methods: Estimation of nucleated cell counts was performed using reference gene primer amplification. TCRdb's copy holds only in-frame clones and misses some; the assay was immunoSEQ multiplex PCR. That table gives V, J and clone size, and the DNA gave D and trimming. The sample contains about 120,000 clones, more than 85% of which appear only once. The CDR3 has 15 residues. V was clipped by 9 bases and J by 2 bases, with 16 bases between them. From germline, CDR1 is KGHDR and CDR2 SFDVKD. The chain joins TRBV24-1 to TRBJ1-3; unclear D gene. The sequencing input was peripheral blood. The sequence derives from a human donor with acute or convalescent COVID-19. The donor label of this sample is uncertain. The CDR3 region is CATPGLGGPGNTIYF. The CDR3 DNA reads TGTGCCACCCCTGGTTTGGGAGGACCTGGAAACACCATATATTTT.